A few counts support the clone carrying this TCR beta chain. This sample was included in a study of blood T cell repertoires in COVID-19. This table comes from immunoSEQ multiplex PCR, and its TCRdb copy is limited to in-frame clones, with some not included. In the table there are 240,000 or so clones, approximately 80% of which are singletons. The CDR3 has 18 residues. Trimming pared 0 bases from V and 2 bases from J, leaving 14 bases between. Germline CDR1 reads MGHRA; CDR2 reads YSYEKL. Sequenced material: peripheral blood. V and J are TRBV4-1 and TRBJ1-6; tentative D call: TRBD1 (5 bases). The source of this sequence is a woman of 80 years or more with acute or convalescent COVID-19. The CDR3 here is CASSQDWRDVAYNSPLHF. CDR3 coding DNA: TGCGCCAGCAGCCAAGATTGGAGGGACGTAGCCTATAATTCACCCCTCCACTTT.